This TCR beta chain stems from a study of spatial heterogeneity in lung cancer. At the level of the study: Unique TCR and UMI combinations averaged more than ten appearances each in raw reads.

By proportion, this clonotype is medium-sized. Each CDR3 protein gets one entry after TCRdb re-called the 5' RACE reads with MiXCR. The sample records 50,000 or so distinct CDR3 sequences, 7.6% being singletons. Time point given: sample taken at primary tumor resection. Sequencing of whole RNA from tumor, nontumor lung or frozen PBMC involved no sorting. This TCR was sampled from a female donor with early-stage non-small cell lung cancer. The source was PBMCs, collected at surgery.

The CDR3 DNA reads TGTGCCAGCAGCCTTTGGGACACCAGCACAGATACGCAGTATTTT. Its translation is CASSLWDTSTDTQYF. The chain joins TRBV9 to TRBJ2-3; the D gene is possibly TRBD1 (6 bases). The CDR3 extends over 15 amino acids. Germline V CDR1 and CDR2: SGDLS, YYNGEE. V was trimmed by 4 bases and J by 0 bases, leaving 12 bases between them.